Below, 2 T cell receptor beta chains from the same sample are listed, as sequenced in a study of shared clonotypes between healthy human individuals. Produced via immunoSEQ multiplex PCR; TCRdb's table is partial and in-frame only. The profile shows a few million clones, approximately 93% of them singletons. The source material was naive CD4+ T cells from PBMCs. Documented subset: CD45RA+ positively selected. Receptors originate from a man aged 18-30 years in good health. Some clones in this sample may be carry-over from other donors' samples.

This clone was detected only once. The chain employs TRBV19 and TRBJ2-7, with a possible D match to TRBD2 (6 bases). Germline loops: CDR1 LNHDA, CDR2 SQIVND (reference sequence). The CDR3 contains 15 residues. V lost 7 bases and J 4 bases, leaving 20 bases between the germline ends. CDR3 region: CASMGGDEGPYEQYF. CDR3 DNA sequence: TGTGCCAGTATGGGGGGTGATGAGGGCCCTTACGAGCAGTACTTC.

The chain links TRBV19 to TRBJ2-7, with D perhaps TRBD2 (6 bases). Germline CDR1 LNHDA, CDR2 SQIVND (reference sequence). This CDR3 comprises 15 residues. Trimming shortened V by 1 base and J by 0 bases, and 10 bases separated the two germline ends. CDR3 nucleotide sequence: TGTGCCAGTAGTATAGGGGACTCGCGCTCCTACGAGCAGTACTTC. It translates to CASSIGDSRSYEQYF.